Each of the 18 T cell receptor beta chains below was sequenced from the same sample in a study of CD8+CD57+ T cells in acquired aplastic anemia. CD8+CD57+ cell expansion had been shown by flow cytometry in patients chosen for sequencing. Genomic DNA templated the TCR beta VDJ and CDR3 profiling. TCRdb passed the reads through MiXCR, listing each CDR3 protein once. In the table there are under 350,000 distinct CDR3 sequences, about 50% of which are singletons. Sequencing was done on a sample of sorted CD4+, CD8+, or CD8+CD57+ T cells (not recorded which) from PBMCs. These receptors were taken from a human donor with aplastic anemia.

This clonotype was found many times. This sequence joins TRBV15 and TRBJ2-2; TRBD1 is a possible D gene (5 bases). The germline V gene encodes CDR1 LNHNV and CDR2 YYDKDF (reference sequence). The CDR3 covers 15 residues. Trimming shortened V by 2 bases and J by 1 base, and 8 bases separated the two germline ends. The CDR3, as DNA: TGTGCCACCAGCAGACATACAGGGAACACCGGGGAGCTGTTTTTT. Its translation is CATSRHTGNTGELFF.

The table lists this clonotype with a few counts. The V gene is TRBV7-9, the J gene TRBJ2-5, with D possibly matching TRBD2 (5 bases). In germline, CDR1 is SEHNR, CDR2 FQNEAQ (reference sequence). The CDR3 runs 13 residues. V lost 3 bases and J lost 2, with 7 bases in between. The CDR3 DNA follows: TGTGCCAGCAGCTTGCCGGGACAAGAGACCCAGTACTTC. Protein product: CASSLPGQETQYF.

This chain connects TRBV19 to TRBJ2-6; TRBD1 might be the D (7 bases). Per the germline V gene, CDR1 is LNHDA and CDR2 is SQIVND (reference sequence). The CDR3 contains 18 residues. V was clipped by 1 base and J by 4 bases, with 17 bases between them. The CDR3 protein is CASSIASRGVAGANVLTF. The DNA for the CDR3 is TGTGCCAGTAGTATAGCTAGCAGGGGGGTTGCAGGGGCCAACGTCCTGACTTTC. The full variable domain, with the rest looked up from reference TRBV19 and TRBJ2-6, is DGGITQSPKYLFRKEGQNVTLSCEQNLNHDAMYWYRQDPGQGLRLIYYSQIVNDFQKGDIAEGYSVSREKKESFPLTVTSAQKNPTAFYLCASSIASRGVAGANVLTFGAGSRLTVL.

This clonotype was recorded at least ten times. The chain carries TRBV7-9 and TRBJ1-6, with unresolved D. In germline, CDR1 is SEHNR, CDR2 FQNEAQ (reference sequence). This CDR3 has 14 residues. V shed 1 base and J shed 5 bases, with 6 bases lying between them. The CDR3 here is CASSLGQNNSPLHF. CDR3 DNA: TGTGCCAGCAGCTTAGGCCAGAATAATTCACCCCTCCACTTT.

This clonotype was seen more than once but under ten times. This rearrangement joins TRBV7-8 to TRBJ2-7; D gene uncertain. Looked up from germline, CDR1 is SGHVS and CDR2 is FQNEAQ. Trimming took 5 bases from V and 3 from J, leaving 11 bases between them. The CDR3 length is 13 residues. The CDR3 loop reads CASSLTGFYEQYF. The DNA of the CDR3 is TGTGCCAGCAGCCTAACCGGTTTCTACGAGCAGTACTTC.

The J gene is TRBJ2-2, the V gene TRBV5-1; tentative D call: TRBD1 (6 bases). The CDR3 runs 15 residues. The V gene's germline CDR1 is SGHRS and CDR2 YFSETQ. V lost 2 bases, J lost 2 bases, and 10 bases lay in between. The CDR3 nucleotides are TGCGCCAGCAGCTTCTTACAGGGCAACACCGGGGAGCTGTTTTTT. Translation gives CASSFLQGNTGELFF.

Only a few counts were recorded for this clonotype. The chain combines TRBV18 with TRBJ1-2; 9 bases agree with TRBD1. With V trimmed by 3 bases and J by 0 bases, 5 bases remained unmatched. Per the germline V gene, CDR1 is KGHSH and CDR2 is LQKENI. The CDR3 spans 16 residues. CDR3 DNA: TGTGCCAGCTCACCGGGACAGGGAATATCTAACTATGGCTACACCTTC. It translates to CASSPGQGISNYGYTF. Drawing the rest from reference TRBV18 and TRBJ1-2, the complete variable domain is NAGVMQNPRHLVRRRGQEARLRCSPMKGHSHVYWYRQLPEEGLKFMVYLQKENIIDESGMPKERFSAEFPKEGPSILRIQQVVRGDSAAYFCASSPGQGISNYGYTFGSGTRLTVV.

This clonotype was recorded many times. The rearrangement joins TRBV6-5 to TRBJ2-7, with 8 bases matching TRBD1. Germline loops: CDR1 MNHEY, CDR2 SVGAGI. The CDR3 runs to 15 residues. The V gene end was trimmed by 2 bases and the J gene end by 2 bases; junction bases not matched to a gene: 5. CDR3 DNA sequence: TGTGCCAGCAGTTACCGGACAGGGAAACCCTACGAGCAGTACTTC. Its translation: CASSYRTGKPYEQYF.

This clonotype was seen only a few times. This chain joins TRBV2 and TRBJ2-1; 9 nucleotides line up with TRBD2. Germline trimming cut 7 bases from V and 2 bases from J; bases unmatched to any gene: 6. CDR3 length equals 15 residues. CDR1 and CDR2 (germline): SNHLY, FYNNEI. CDR3 sequence reads: CASTSLAGPYNEQFF. For the CDR3, the DNA is TGTGCCAGCACTTCGCTAGCGGGGCCCTACAATGAGCAGTTCTTC.

This clonotype has just one count. The chain combines TRBV5-1 with TRBJ2-1; D is tentatively TRBD1 or TRBD2 (5 bases each). This CDR3 has 15 amino acids. Germline values: CDR1 SGHRS, CDR2 YFSETQ. V lost 4 bases and J lost 9, with 20 bases in between. The CDR3 here is CASSPGDQGRSEQFF. DNA for the CDR3: TGCGCCAGCAGCCCCGGGGACCAGGGAAGAAGTGAGCAGTTCTTC.

The chain links TRBV7-2 to TRBJ1-1; TRBD1 might be the D (6 bases). Trimming cost V 1 base and J 4 bases, with 16 bases left between them. Germline V lookup: CDR1 SGHTA, CDR2 FQGNSA. The length of the CDR3 is 16 residues. DNA for the CDR3: TGTGCCAGCAGCTTAGATGCTCACAGGGCTCGCACTGAAGCTTTCTTT. It specifies CASSLDAHRARTEAFF.

A remark on this clonotype: A read error may account for a junction end that differs from germline. The chain uses TRBV20-1 and TRBJ1-2; 8 bases align to TRBD1. Germline V gene data show CDR1 as DFQATT and CDR2 as SNEGSKA (reference sequence). This CDR3 has 14 amino acids. The chain's CDR3 is CRANEQGAGYGYTF. The CDR3 coding sequence is TGCAGGGCTAACGAGCAGGGGGCAGGCTATGGCTACACCTTC.

Concerning this clonotype itself: At one boundary the junction diverges from the germline segment, which might be a read error. The chain is built from TRBV7-7 and TRBJ2-7; the D is unclear. Germline loops: CDR1 SSHAT, CDR2 FNYEAQ (reference sequence). The CDR3 runs 14 residues. The CDR3 sequence: CASSLVERAWEQYF. CDR3 coding DNA: TGTGCTAGCAGCTTAGTCGAGCGCGCCTGGGAGCAGTACTTC.

With respect to this clonotype: One end of the junction varies from germline; a read error may be responsible. This chain joins TRBV7-7 and TRBJ2-5; the D gene is possibly TRBD2 (5 bases). Germline assignment: CDR1 SSHAT and CDR2 FNYEAQ (reference sequence). The CDR3 runs to 14 residues. The CDR3 is CASSLLEGAGTQYF. CDR3 nucleotide sequence: TGTGCTAGCAGCTTACTAGAGGGTGCGGGGACCCAGTACTTC.

This clonotype was seen ten or more times. The chain has TRBV11-2 and TRBJ2-6; TRBD1 matches 10 bases. The CDR3 is made up of 19 amino acids. The junction had 15 bases not matched to a gene; V was cut back by 6 bases and J by 4 bases. Germline loops: CDR1 SGHAT, CDR2 FQNNGV. CDR3 loop: CASRKKGDRGWVGANVLTF. For the CDR3, the DNA is TGTGCCAGCAGAAAAAAGGGGGACAGGGGATGGGTCGGGGCCAACGTCCTGACTTTC.

To note about this clonotype: One end of the junction does not line up with germline, which may come from a read error. V gene TRBV7-7 combines with J gene TRBJ2-5; D is uncertain. CDR1 and CDR2 (germline): SSHAT, FNYEAQ (reference sequence). This CDR3 region has 14 residues. This CDR3 is CASSLDGSEETQYF. The CDR3 DNA is TGTGCTAGCAGCTTAGATGGGTCCGAAGAGACCCAGTACTTC.

V usage is TRBV20-1 and J usage is TRBJ1-5; 7 bases are a match to TRBD1. The CDR3 sequence is 14 residues long. The V and J ends lost 5 bases and 6 bases, in that order; junction bases with no gene match: 10. CDR1 is DFQATT and CDR2 is SNEGSKA in the germline V gene (reference sequence). The CDR3 DNA reads TGCAGTGCTCTGACAGGGTCGAGCCGTCAGCCCCAGCATTTT. Its protein product is CSALTGSSRQPQHF.

The chain is built from TRBV6-5 and TRBJ2-7, with D uncertain. CDR3 length equals 13 residues. Deletions cut 5 bases from V and 3 bases from J, with 11 bases between. Looked up from germline, CDR1 is MNHEY and CDR2 is SVGAGI. In DNA, the CDR3 is TGTGCCAGCAGTACCGCGCTGGACTACGAGCAGTACTTC. Encoded protein: CASSTALDYEQYF.